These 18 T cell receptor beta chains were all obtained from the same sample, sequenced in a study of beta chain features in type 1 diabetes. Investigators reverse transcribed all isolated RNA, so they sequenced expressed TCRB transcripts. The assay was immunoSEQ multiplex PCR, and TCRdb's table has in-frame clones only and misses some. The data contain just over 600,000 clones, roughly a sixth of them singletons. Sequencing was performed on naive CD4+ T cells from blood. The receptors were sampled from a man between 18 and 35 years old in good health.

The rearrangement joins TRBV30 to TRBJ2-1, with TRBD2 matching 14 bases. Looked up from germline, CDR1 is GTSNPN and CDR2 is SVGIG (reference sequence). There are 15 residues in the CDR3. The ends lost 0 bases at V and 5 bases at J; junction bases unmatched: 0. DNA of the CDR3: TGTGCCTGGAGTGTGGGACTAGCGGGGGACAATGAGCAGTTCTTC. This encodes CAWSVGLAGDNEQFF.

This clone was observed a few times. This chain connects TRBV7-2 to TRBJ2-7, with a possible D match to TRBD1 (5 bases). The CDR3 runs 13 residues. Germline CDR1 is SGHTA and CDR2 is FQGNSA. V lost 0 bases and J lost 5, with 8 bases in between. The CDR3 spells CASSLAGRHEQYF. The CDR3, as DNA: TGTGCCAGCAGCTTAGCGGGGCGACACGAGCAGTACTTC.

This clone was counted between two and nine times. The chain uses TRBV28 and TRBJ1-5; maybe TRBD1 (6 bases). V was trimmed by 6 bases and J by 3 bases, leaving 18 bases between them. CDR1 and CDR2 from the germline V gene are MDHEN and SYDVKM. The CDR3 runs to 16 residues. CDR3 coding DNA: TGTGCCAGCAGCCCGACCGGGACACAACCCAATCAGCCCCAGCATTTT. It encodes CASSPTGTQPNQPQHF.

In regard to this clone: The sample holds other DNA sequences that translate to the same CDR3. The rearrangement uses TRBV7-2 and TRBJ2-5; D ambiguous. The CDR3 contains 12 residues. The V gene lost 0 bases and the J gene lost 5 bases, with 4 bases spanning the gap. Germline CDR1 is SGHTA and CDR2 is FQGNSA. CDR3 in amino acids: CASSLAGETQYF. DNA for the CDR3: TGTGCCAGCAGCTTAGCCGGGGAGACCCAGTACTTC.

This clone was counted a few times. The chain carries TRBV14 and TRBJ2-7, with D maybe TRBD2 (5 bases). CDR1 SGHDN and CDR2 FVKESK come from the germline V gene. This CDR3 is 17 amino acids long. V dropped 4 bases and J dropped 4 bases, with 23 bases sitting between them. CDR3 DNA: TGTGCCAGCAGCCTACTCATGAGCCGGTCGGGGAAATACGAGCAGTACTTC. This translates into CASSLLMSRSGKYEQYF.

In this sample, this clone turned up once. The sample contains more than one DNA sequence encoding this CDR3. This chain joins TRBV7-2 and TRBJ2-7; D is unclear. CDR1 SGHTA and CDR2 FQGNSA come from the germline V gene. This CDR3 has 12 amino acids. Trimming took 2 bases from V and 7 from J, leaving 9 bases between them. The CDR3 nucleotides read TGTGCCAGCAGCTTATCCCGTAGGGAGCAGTACTTC. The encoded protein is CASSLSRREQYF.

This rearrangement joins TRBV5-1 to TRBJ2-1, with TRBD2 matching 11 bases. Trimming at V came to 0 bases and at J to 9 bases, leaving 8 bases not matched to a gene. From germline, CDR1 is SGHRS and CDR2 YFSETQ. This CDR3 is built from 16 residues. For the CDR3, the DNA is TGCGCCAGCAGCTTGGGTACTAGCGGGAGTCTCAGTGAGCAGTTCTTC. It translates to CASSLGTSGSLSEQFF.

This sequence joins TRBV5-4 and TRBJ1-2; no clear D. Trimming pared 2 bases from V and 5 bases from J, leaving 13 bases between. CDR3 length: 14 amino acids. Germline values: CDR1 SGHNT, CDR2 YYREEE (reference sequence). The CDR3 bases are TGTGCCAGCAGCTTAGAAGGGAACCCATATGGCTACACCTTC. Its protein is CASSLEGNPYGYTF.

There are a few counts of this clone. The CDR3 spells CASSFTAAANTEAFF. Written as DNA, the CDR3 is TGTGCCAGCAGCTTTACGGCAGCGGCCAACACTGAAGCTTTCTTT. V is TRBV11-2 and J is TRBJ1-1; D unclear. V was shortened by 3 bases and J by 2 bases, with 13 bases between the two germline ends. CDR3 length: 15 residues. Germline loops: CDR1 SGHAT, CDR2 FQNNGV.

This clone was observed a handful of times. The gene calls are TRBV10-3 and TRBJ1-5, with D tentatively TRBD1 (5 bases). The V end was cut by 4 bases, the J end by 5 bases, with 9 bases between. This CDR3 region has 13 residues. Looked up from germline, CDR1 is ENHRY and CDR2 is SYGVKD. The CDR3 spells CAISVGGDQPQHF. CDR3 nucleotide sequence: TGTGCCATCAGTGTGGGGGGGGATCAGCCCCAGCATTTT.

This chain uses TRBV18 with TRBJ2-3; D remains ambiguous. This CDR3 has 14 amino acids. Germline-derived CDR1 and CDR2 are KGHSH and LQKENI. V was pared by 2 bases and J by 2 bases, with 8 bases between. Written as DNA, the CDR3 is TGTGCCAGCTCACCAGGCTTTCCCACAGATACGCAGTATTTT. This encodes CASSPGFPTDTQYF.

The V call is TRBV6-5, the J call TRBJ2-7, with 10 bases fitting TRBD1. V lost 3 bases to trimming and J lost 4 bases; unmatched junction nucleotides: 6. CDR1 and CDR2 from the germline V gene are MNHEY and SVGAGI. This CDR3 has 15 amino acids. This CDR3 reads CASSYAGQGLYEQYF. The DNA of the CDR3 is TGTGCCAGCAGTTATGCGGGACAGGGGTTATACGAGCAGTACTTC.

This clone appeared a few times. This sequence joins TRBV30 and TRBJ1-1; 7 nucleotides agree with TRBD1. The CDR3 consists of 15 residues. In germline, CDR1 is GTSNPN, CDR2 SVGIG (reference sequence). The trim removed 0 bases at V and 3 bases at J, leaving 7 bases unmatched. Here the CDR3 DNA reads TGTGCCTGGAGTGTCAGGGGGGGTTCAGACACTGAAGCTTTCTTT. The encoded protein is CAWSVRGGSDTEAFF.

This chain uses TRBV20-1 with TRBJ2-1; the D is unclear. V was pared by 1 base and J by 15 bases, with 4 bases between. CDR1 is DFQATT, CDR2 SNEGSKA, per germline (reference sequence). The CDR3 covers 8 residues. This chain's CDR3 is CSARGLFF. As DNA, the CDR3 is TGCAGTGCTAGAGGTCTGTTCTTC.

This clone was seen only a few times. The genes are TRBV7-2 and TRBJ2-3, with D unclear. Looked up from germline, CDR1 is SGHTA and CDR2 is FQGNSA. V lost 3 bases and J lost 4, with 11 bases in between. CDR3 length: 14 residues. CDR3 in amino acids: CASSFIRAPDTQYF. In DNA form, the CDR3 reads TGTGCCAGCAGCTTTATCCGGGCCCCAGATACGCAGTATTTT.

CDR3 nucleotide sequence: TGCGCCAGCAGCCAGGAACAGTTTTCACCCCTCCACTTT. It encodes CASSQEQFSPLHF. The gene calls are TRBV4-3 and TRBJ1-6; D gene ambiguous. V lost 3 bases and J lost 9, with 9 bases in between. The CDR3 sequence is 13 residues long. Germline V gene data show CDR1 as LGHNA and CDR2 as YSLEER.

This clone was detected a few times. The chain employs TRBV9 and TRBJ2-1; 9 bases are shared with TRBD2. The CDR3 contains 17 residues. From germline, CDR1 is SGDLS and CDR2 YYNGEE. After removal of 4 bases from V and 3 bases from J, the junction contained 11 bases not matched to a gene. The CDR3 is CASSISLAGALYNEQFF. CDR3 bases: TGTGCCAGCAGCATTTCCTTAGCGGGGGCCCTCTACAATGAGCAGTTCTTC.

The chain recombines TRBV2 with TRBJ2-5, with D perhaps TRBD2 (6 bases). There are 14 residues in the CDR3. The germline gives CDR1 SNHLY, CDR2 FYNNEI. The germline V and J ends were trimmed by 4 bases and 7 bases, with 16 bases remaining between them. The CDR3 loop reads CASSGGRNLGTQYF. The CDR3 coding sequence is TGTGCCAGCAGTGGAGGGAGGAATTTGGGGACCCAGTACTTC. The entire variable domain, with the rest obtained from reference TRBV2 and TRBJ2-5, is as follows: EPEVTQTPSHQVTQMGQEVILRCVPISNHLYFYWYRQILGQKVEFLVSFYNNEISEKSEIFDDQFSVERPDGSNFTLKIRSTKLEDSAMYFCASSGGRNLGTQYFGPGTRLLVL.